This TCR beta chain was documented in a study of T-cell memory formation after mild COVID-19. The V end was cut by 5 bases, the J end by 3 bases, with 14 bases between. The CDR3 loop spans 14 amino acids. CDR1 and CDR2 (germline): SGHRS, YFSETQ. TCRdb re-derived calls from the 5' RACE reads in MiXCR, one entry per CDR3 protein. The sample holds about 310,000 distinct CDR3 sequences, just under 20% seen once. This clonotype appeared a few times. This TCR derives from a man aged 18 to 29 who had mild COVID-19 (a few samples of this study predate the infection). Cell type and time point are not known. The specimen sequenced was PBMCs or a T cell subset sorted from them (not recorded which). The chain employs TRBV5-1 and TRBJ1-1; tentatively, D is TRBD1 (6 bases). The CDR3 nucleotides read TGCGCCAGCAGTCAAATCCCAGGGGACACTGAAGCTTTCTTT. Its translation is CASSQIPGDTEAFF.